Listed below are T cell receptor beta chains from one sample, sequenced in a study of cytomegalovirus exposure and HLA in healthy donors. The repertoire was sequenced with immunoSEQ multiplex PCR; TCRdb's copy has only in-frame clones and lacks some. Altogether over 120,000 clones are present, approximately 80% being singletons, with the ten largest covering around 3.6%. Material for sequencing was PBMCs. These receptors were obtained from a male donor in good health and CMV-seronegative. Both conserved end residues are part of each CDR3. A D gene is named only where the DNA matches it firmly. Clone sizes are given selectively: once, few, many, or a class where the clone is expanded.

D: .; J: TRBJ2-7; size: .; V: TRBV6-6; CDR3: CASSYATGATYEQYF; DNA: TGTGCCAGCAGTTACGCAACGGGAGCAACCTACGAGCAGTACTTC
D: .; J: TRBJ2-7; size: .; V: TRBV7-9; CDR3: CASSLSPVSYEQYF; DNA: TGTGCCAGCAGCTTAAGTCCGGTTTCCTACGAGCAGTACTTC
D: .; J: TRBJ1-1; size: .; V: TRBV7-9; CDR3: CSSSFGFGAFF; DNA: TGTTCCAGCAGCTTCGGTTTTGGAGCTTTCTTT
D: .; J: TRBJ2-3; size: .; V: TRBV28; CDR3: CASSLYRATDTQYF; DNA: TGTGCCAGCAGTTTATACAGGGCTACAGATACGCAGTATTTT
D: TRBD2; J: TRBJ2-1; size: .; V: TRBV5-1; CDR3: CASSQGTSGILTYNEQFF; DNA: TGCGCCAGCAGCCAAGGGACTAGCGGGATTCTCACCTACAATGAGCAGTTCTTC
D: TRBD2; J: TRBJ2-4; size: .; V: TRBV2; CDR3: CASRRATSGKNIQYF; DNA: TGTGCCAGCAGACGCGCGACTAGCGGAAAAAACATTCAGTACTTC
D: .; J: TRBJ1-4; size: .; V: TRBV6-5; CDR3: CASSYDGQNEKLFF; DNA: TGTGCCAGCAGTTACGACGGACAGAATGAAAAACTGTTTTTT
D: .; J: TRBJ1-6; size: .; V: TRBV21-1; CDR3: CASSTTGESSSYNSPLHF; DNA: TGTGCCAGCAGCACGACAGGGGAATCGAGCTCCTATAATTCACCCCTCCACTTT
D: .; J: TRBJ2-5; size: .; V: TRBV9; CDR3: CASSVGGGPLQETQYF; DNA: TGTGCCAGCAGCGTAGGGGGGGGCCCGTTACAAGAGACCCAGTACTTC
D: TRBD2; J: TRBJ2-3; size: .; V: TRBV5-1; CDR3: CASILSSGRADTQYF; DNA: TGCGCCAGCATACTCTCTAGCGGGAGAGCCGATACGCAGTATTTT
D: .; J: TRBJ1-2; size: .; V: TRBV21-1; CDR3: CASSKENREGIFNYGYTF; DNA: TGTGCCAGCAGCAAAGAAAACAGAGAGGGCATTTTTAACTATGGCTACACCTTC
D: TRBD2; J: TRBJ2-5; size: .; V: TRBV5-4; CDR3: CASSPGTSRPQETQYF; DNA: TGTGCCAGCAGCCCCGGGACTAGCAGACCGCAAGAGACCCAGTACTTC
D: .; J: TRBJ1-1; size: .; V: TRBV7-9; CDR3: CASSPGWGDTEAFF; DNA: TGTGCCAGCAGCCCGGGGTGGGGGGACACTGAAGCTTTCTTT
D: .; J: TRBJ1-1; size: .; V: TRBV14; CDR3: CASSQVNTEAFF; DNA: TGTGCCAGCAGCCAAGTAAACACTGAAGCTTTCTTT
D: TRBD2; J: TRBJ2-1; size: .; V: TRBV7-6; CDR3: CASSLVAGADNEQFF; DNA: TGTGCCAGCAGCTTAGTAGCGGGAGCAGACAATGAGCAGTTCTTC
D: TRBD1; J: TRBJ2-7; size: .; V: TRBV5-1; CDR3: CASSLAGLAGGGTYEQYF; DNA: TGCGCCAGCAGCTTGGCTGGCCTGGCAGGGGGTGGGACCTACGAGCAGTACTTC
D: .; J: TRBJ1-2; size: .; V: TRBV18; CDR3: CASSPLDKPSNYGYTF; DNA: TGTGCCAGCTCACCACTAGACAAACCCTCTAACTATGGCTACACCTTC
D: .; J: TRBJ1-2; size: .; V: TRBV19; CDR3: CASSIIIMAQPTNYGYTF; DNA: TGTGCCAGTAGTATTATCATTATGGCACAGCCGACTAACTATGGCTACACCTTC
D: TRBD1; J: TRBJ1-5; size: .; V: TRBV18; CDR3: CASSPPSTGIGQPQHF; DNA: TGTGCCAGCTCACCACCTTCGACAGGGATTGGCCAGCCCCAGCATTTT
D: .; J: TRBJ1-1; size: .; V: TRBV6-5; CDR3: CASSYSHSNTEAFF; DNA: TGTGCCAGCAGTTACTCGCACTCGAACACTGAAGCTTTCTTT
D: .; J: TRBJ1-1; size: .; V: TRBV19; CDR3: CASSMILGNTEAFF; DNA: TGTGCCAGTAGTATGATTCTAGGGAACACTGAAGCTTTCTTT
D: TRBD2; J: TRBJ2-3; size: .; V: TRBV30; CDR3: CAWSRGVAGVLDTQYF; DNA: TGTGCCTGGAGCCGGGGGGTAGCGGGAGTTTTAGATACGCAGTATTTT
D: TRBD1; J: TRBJ1-1; size: .; V: TRBV5-6; CDR3: CASSFVDRAVVEAFF; DNA: TGTGCCAGCAGCTTTGTGGACAGGGCTGTTGTTGAAGCTTTCTTT
D: .; J: TRBJ1-3; size: .; V: TRBV2; CDR3: CASSIDSAGNTIYF; DNA: TGTGCCAGCAGCATTGACAGCGCGGGAAACACCATATATTTT
D: TRBD2; J: TRBJ2-1; size: once; V: TRBV10-2; CDR3: CASSPGTSGVYNEQFF; DNA: TGCGCCAGCAGCCCTGGGACTAGCGGAGTATACAATGAGCAGTTCTTC
D: TRBD2; J: TRBJ2-7; size: .; V: TRBV19; CDR3: CASSIPGLDYEQYF; DNA: TGTGCCAGTAGTATTCCGGGACTAGACTACGAGCAGTACTTC
D: .; J: TRBJ1-5; size: .; V: TRBV5-5; CDR3: CASNPTGNSNQPQHF; DNA: TGTGCCAGCAACCCGACGGGGAACAGCAATCAGCCCCAGCATTTT
D: .; J: TRBJ2-7; size: .; V: TRBV2; CDR3: CASSDRGGYEQYF; DNA: TGTGCCAGCAGTGATAGGGGTGGCTACGAGCAGTACTTC
D: .; J: TRBJ1-2; size: .; V: TRBV7-3; CDR3: CASSLSRGGAGGYTF; DNA: TGTGCCAGCAGCTTAAGCCGTGGGGGCGCAGGTGGCTACACCTTC
D: .; J: TRBJ2-1; size: .; V: TRBV7-9; CDR3: CASSPTTGKMDNEQLF; DNA: TGTGCCAGCAGCCCAACCACAGGGAAGATGGACAATGAGCAGCTCTTC
D: .; J: TRBJ1-1; size: .; V: TRBV7-9; CDR3: CASSLEPNTEAFF; DNA: TGTGCCAGCAGCTTAGAGCCGAACACTGAAGCTTTCTTT
D: .; J: TRBJ1-1; size: .; V: TRBV7-2; CDR3: CASSLDPPDLNTEAFF; DNA: TGTGCCAGCAGCTTAGATCCCCCAGATTTGAACACTGAAGCTTTCTTT
D: .; J: TRBJ2-3; size: once; V: TRBV6-1; CDR3: CASSEARADTQYF; DNA: TGTGCCAGCAGTGAAGCGCGGGCAGATACGCAGTATTTT
D: .; J: TRBJ1-5; size: .; V: TRBV6-6; CDR3: CASSYDTKVNQPQHF; DNA: TGTGCCAGCAGTTACGACACCAAAGTTAATCAGCCCCAGCATTTT
D: TRBD1; J: TRBJ2-7; size: once; V: TRBV15; CDR3: CATSRVAPGQGASYEQYF; DNA: TGTGCCACCAGCAGAGTCGCTCCTGGACAGGGAGCCTCCTACGAGCAGTACTTC
D: TRBD2; J: TRBJ2-3; size: .; V: TRBV10-1; CDR3: CASSSGRAGEDTQYF; DNA: TGCGCCAGCTCTAGCGGGAGGGCCGGGGAAGATACGCAGTATTTT
D: .; J: TRBJ1-1; size: .; V: TRBV6-6; CDR3: CASTPGTSMNTEAFF; DNA: TGTGCCAGCACCCCGGGGACATCTATGAACACTGAAGCTTTCTTT
D: TRBD2; J: TRBJ2-3; size: .; V: TRBV5-1; CDR3: CASSLGLARVLGTDTQYF; DNA: TGCGCCAGCAGCTTGGGACTAGCGAGAGTCCTAGGGACAGATACGCAGTATTTT
D: .; J: TRBJ1-3; size: .; V: TRBV30; CDR3: CAWSRTALSGNTIYF; DNA: TGTGCCTGGAGTAGGACAGCTCTCTCTGGAAACACCATATATTTT
D: .; J: TRBJ1-4; size: few; V: TRBV7-2; CDR3: CASSLGGQVEKLFF; DNA: TGTGCCAGCAGCTTGGGGGGGCAGGTTGAAAAACTGTTTTTT
D: TRBD2; J: TRBJ2-7; size: .; V: TRBV27; CDR3: CASSLSGGRFYEQYF; DNA: TGTGCCAGCAGTTTATCTGGCGGGAGGTTTTACGAGCAGTACTTC
D: .; J: TRBJ2-5; size: .; V: TRBV7-2; CDR3: CASRFGQPGQETQYF; DNA: TGTGCCAGCAGATTCGGACAGCCCGGCCAAGAGACCCAGTACTTC
D: .; J: TRBJ1-3; size: .; V: TRBV4-3; CDR3: CASSPGLIGGNTIYF; DNA: TGCGCCAGCAGCCCAGGACTTATAGGTGGAAACACCATATATTTT
D: .; J: TRBJ2-7; size: .; V: TRBV18; CDR3: CASSPGTSYEQYF; DNA: TGTGCCAGCTCACCGGGGACTTCCTACGAGCAGTACTTC
D: .; J: TRBJ1-2; size: once; V: TRBV21-1; CDR3: CASSKVNRGHYGYTF; DNA: TGTGCCAGCAGCAAAGTCAACAGGGGTCACTATGGCTACACCTTC
D: TRBD1; J: TRBJ1-2; size: .; V: TRBV20-1; CDR3: CSVSMTGYDTF; DNA: TGCAGTGTTAGCATGACAGGGTACGACACCTTC
D: .; J: TRBJ2-5; size: few; V: TRBV4-1; CDR3: CASAKAGGGGETQYF; DNA: TGCGCCAGCGCAAAAGCCGGCGGAGGCGGAGAGACCCAGTACTTC
D: TRBD1; J: TRBJ2-1; size: .; V: TRBV7-8; CDR3: CASSLGAPGQGIGNEQFF; DNA: TGTGCCAGCAGCTTAGGGGCTCCGGGACAGGGTATAGGCAATGAGCAGTTCTTC
D: .; J: TRBJ2-7; size: .; V: TRBV7-8; CDR3: CASSLESSSSYEQYF; DNA: TGTGCCAGCAGCTTAGAGAGCTCAAGCTCCTACGAGCAGTACTTC
D: .; J: TRBJ2-1; size: .; V: TRBV4-1; CDR3: CASSQERGMGEQFF; DNA: TGCGCCAGCAGCCAAGAAAGGGGGATGGGTGAGCAGTTCTTC
D: .; J: TRBJ1-6; size: .; V: TRBV15; CDR3: CATQLGLNSPLHF; DNA: TGTGCCACCCAGTTGGGACTTAATTCACCCCTCCACTTT
D: .; J: TRBJ1-5; size: .; V: TRBV5-1; CDR3: CASSLEGRGQPQHF; DNA: TGCGCCAGCAGCTTGGAAGGCAGGGGTCAGCCCCAGCATTTT
D: .; J: TRBJ2-1; size: .; V: TRBV7-8; CDR3: CASSATDSGYNEQFF; DNA: TGTGCCAGCAGCGCAACTGACTCCGGCTACAATGAGCAGTTCTTC
D: TRBD1; J: TRBJ1-2; size: few; V: TRBV30; CDR3: CAWSGTGFRGLNYGYTF; DNA: TGTGCCTGGAGCGGGACAGGGTTCCGTGGTCTCAACTATGGCTACACCTTC
D: .; J: TRBJ2-1; size: .; V: TRBV6-6; CDR3: CASSPTGSSYNEQFF; DNA: TGTGCCAGCAGTCCCACAGGGAGCTCCTACAATGAGCAGTTCTTC